This T cell receptor (beta chain) was profiled in a study of T-cell reconstitution after alpha-beta-depleted transplantation in children. Study results and limitations: T-cell counts and diversity at one year post-transplant came mainly from newly produced T cells.

Unmatched junction bases numbered 20, after V lost 8 bases and J lost 4 bases. From germline, CDR1 is DFQATT and CDR2 SNEGSKA (reference sequence). This CDR3 comprises 18 residues. Comment on this clonotype: Its antigen remains unknown.

The TCRbeta library was prepared with unique molecular identifiers. Via MiXCR, TCRdb re-called the PCR reads, giving one row per CDR3 protein. The table has 200,000 to 250,000 distinct CDR3 sequences, approximately 24% seen once. This sequence joins TRBV20-1 and TRBJ2-1, with 10 bases lining up with TRBD2. The specimen was PBMCs, mostly from graft donor cells, collected 360 days after TCRalphabeta/CD19-depleted stem cell transplant. The source of this sequence is a female patient aged 2 to 10 who had a stem cell transplant for congenital amegakaryocytic thrombocytopenia, so the T cells may come from the graft donor. CDR3 coding DNA: TGCAGTCCGAGAGGTGCAGGACTTGGACTAGCGGAGTACAATGAGCAGTTCTTC. This codes for CSPRGAGLGLAEYNEQFF.